These 5 T cell receptor beta chains were sequenced from one sample in a study of cytomegalovirus exposure and HLA in healthy donors. PCR involved 60 Vbeta and 13 Jbeta primers. The assay was immunoSEQ multiplex PCR, and TCRdb's table has in-frame clones only and misses some. The sample comprises 200,000 to 250,000 clones, about 85% of which are singletons, and 1.3% rests with the top ten. Sample: PBMCs. These receptors were taken from a human donor in good health.

CDR3 loop: CASSPDGRVNTGELFF. As DNA, the CDR3 is TGCGCCAGCAGCCCCGACGGGCGGGTGAACACCGGGGAGCTGTTTTTT. V is TRBV5-1 and J is TRBJ2-2, with D possibly matching TRBD2 (5 bases). From germline, CDR1 is SGHRS and CDR2 YFSETQ. The ends were cut back, 4 bases at V and 1 base at J, with 14 bases in the middle. The CDR3 loop spans 16 amino acids.

CDR3 region: CASLVAGSMDTIYF. In nucleotides, the CDR3 is TGTGCCAGCTTGGTGGCAGGCAGCATGGACACCATATATTTT. V gene TRBV18 combines with J gene TRBJ1-3; D unresolved. Germline CDR1 KGHSH, CDR2 LQKENI. V was clipped by 7 bases and J by 8 bases, with 18 bases between them. The CDR3 sequence is 14 residues long.

The rearrangement links TRBV6-5 to TRBJ1-4; TRBD1 might be the D (5 bases). V was trimmed by 6 bases and J by 13 bases, leaving 18 bases between them. Germline V gives CDR1 MNHEY, CDR2 SVGAGI. CDR3 length equals 13 residues. In nucleotides, the CDR3 is TGTGCCAGCAGCCCTTTACCTACGGGGGGACTGTTTTTT. It codes for CASSPLPTGGLFF.

The CDR3 region has the DNA TGTGCCACCGGGGCTAGCGGGATCGGCAATGAGCAGTTCTTC. Amino acid sequence: CATGASGIGNEQFF. The V gene is TRBV19, the J gene TRBJ2-1; 9 nucleotides match TRBD2. V lost 10 bases and J lost 6; bases outside the gene matches: 10. The CDR3 totals 14 residues. Germline V gene lookup returns CDR1 LNHDA and CDR2 SQIVND (reference sequence).

This sequence joins TRBV20-1 and TRBJ2-3; D not certain. The V and J ends lost 5 bases and 6 bases respectively, with 9 bases between them. The CDR3 runs to 11 residues. Germline CDR1 and CDR2: DFQATT and SNEGSKA (reference sequence). The CDR3 protein is CSASQPDTQYF. CDR3 in DNA: TGCAGTGCTTCACAGCCGGATACGCAGTATTTT.